This is a list of T cell receptor beta chains from one sample in a study of blood T cells in healthy people across ages. TCRdb reprocessed the 5' RACE reads via MiXCR and lists one record per CDR3 protein. Seen here are roughly 500,000 distinct CDR3 sequences, 25% to 30% observed once, and the top ten hold approximately 17%. The specimen sequenced was blood. The receptors here all came from a woman between 70 and 85 years old in good health. CDR3s include the opening cysteine and the closing phenylalanine or tryptophan. Fields, in order: CDR3 protein, J gene, clone size, V gene. Part of the rows lack a size; the others show once, few, many or a class for expanded clones.

CDR3: CASRSSRGPNEKLFF; J: TRBJ1-4; size: few; V: TRBV4-2
CDR3: CATSDSGQGDQKLFF; J: TRBJ1-4; size: few; V: TRBV24-1
CDR3: CASRGGTMNTEAFF; J: TRBJ1-1; size: .; V: TRBV6-5
CDR3: CASSLAEGGKQFF; J: TRBJ2-1; size: many; V: TRBV28
CDR3: CASSLGRTSGGFSGELFF; J: TRBJ2-2; size: few; V: TRBV12-3/TRBV12-4
CDR3: CAISAAPPKTNEKLFF; J: TRBJ1-4; size: .; V: TRBV10-3
CDR3: CASSSQGRKETQYF; J: TRBJ2-5; size: few; V: TRBV5-1
CDR3: CSVPGLAWETQYF; J: TRBJ2-5; size: few; V: TRBV29-1
CDR3: CASSLSGDLVVLWETQYF; J: .; size: .; V: TRBV5-5
CDR3: CASSNSGTGNEKLFF; J: TRBJ1-4; size: .; V: TRBV7-9
CDR3: CAISERGEGNQPQHF; J: TRBJ1-5; size: .; V: TRBV10-3
CDR3: CASSSLGRGSSGNTIYF; J: TRBJ1-3; size: .; V: TRBV5-1
CDR3: CSAPRGRLYGYTF; J: TRBJ1-2; size: few; V: TRBV20-1
CDR3: CASSEVRGAYTGELFF; J: TRBJ2-2; size: .; V: TRBV2
CDR3: CASRIDRNYGYTF; J: TRBJ1-2; size: few; V: TRBV5-6
CDR3: CASSLPSGASTDTQYF; J: TRBJ2-3; size: .; V: TRBV5-1
CDR3: CSVEGRGPDSDIYGYTF; J: TRBJ1-2; size: .; V: TRBV29-1
CDR3: CASSLTPQETQYF; J: TRBJ2-5; size: many; V: TRBV5-1
CDR3: CATSDSSVGGTEAFF; J: TRBJ1-1; size: few; V: TRBV24-1
CDR3: CSAILAGGDNEQFF; J: TRBJ2-1; size: .; V: TRBV20-1
CDR3: CSARATGSVNTEAFF; J: TRBJ1-1; size: few; V: TRBV20-1
CDR3: CAGSSKPGQGFFLSGNTIYF; J: TRBJ1-3; size: .; V: TRBV7-8
CDR3: CASSPQTGGLNEQYF; J: TRBJ2-7; size: .; V: TRBV18
CDR3: CASSSEWDYGYTF; J: TRBJ1-2; size: few; V: TRBV5-1
CDR3: CASSPAGGRSEQYF; J: TRBJ2-5; size: many; V: TRBV7-7
CDR3: CASSQGASGAYEQYF; J: TRBJ2-7; size: .; V: TRBV4-1
CDR3: CASAAGGLAGTDTQYF; J: TRBJ2-3; size: .; V: TRBV9
CDR3: CASSRGALAITDTQYF; J: TRBJ2-3; size: many; V: TRBV7-8
CDR3: CASSPRQGKYEQYF; J: TRBJ2-7; size: few; V: TRBV3-1
CDR3: CSAPRAGGRETQYF; J: .; size: few; V: TRBV20-1
CDR3: CASRTSGANTGELFF; J: TRBJ2-2; size: .; V: TRBV5-1
CDR3: CASGSDRGGNQPQHF; J: TRBJ1-5; size: few; V: TRBV12-5
CDR3: CASSHQRSGTGYTGELFF; J: TRBJ2-2; size: .; V: TRBV4-3
CDR3: CASSLYSSGANVLTF; J: TRBJ2-6; size: .; V: TRBV7-2
CDR3: CASSLGGPYGYTF; J: TRBJ1-2; size: few; V: TRBV7-2
CDR3: CASVGQSYGYTF; J: TRBJ1-2; size: .; V: TRBV7-9
CDR3: CASSLRDRALNLAEQYF; J: TRBJ2-7; size: few; V: TRBV7-2
CDR3: CSARRIGNEQFF; J: TRBJ2-1; size: .; V: TRBV20-1
CDR3: CASSQGIGNTIYF; J: TRBJ1-3; size: .; V: TRBV14
CDR3: CASSPPGTSGYNEQFF; J: TRBJ2-1; size: few; V: TRBV3-1
CDR3: CASSSHRGRNTEAFF; J: TRBJ1-1; size: .; V: TRBV6-5
CDR3: CSARGARQGAWMNTEAFF; J: TRBJ1-1; size: few; V: TRBV20-1
CDR3: CASSSPATHTYNEQFF; J: TRBJ2-1; size: few; V: TRBV6-2/TRBV6-3
CDR3: CASSYRPHRGANEELFF; J: TRBJ1-4; size: .; V: TRBV6-5
CDR3: CSAREHGGRMNTEAFF; J: TRBJ1-1; size: .; V: TRBV20-1
CDR3: CASSLFWGRSGYTF; J: TRBJ1-2; size: .; V: TRBV5-1
CDR3: CASSAPGTGGIRELFF; J: TRBJ2-2; size: .; V: TRBV7-2
CDR3: CASSPSFNSPLHF; J: TRBJ1-6; size: .; V: TRBV6-2/TRBV6-3